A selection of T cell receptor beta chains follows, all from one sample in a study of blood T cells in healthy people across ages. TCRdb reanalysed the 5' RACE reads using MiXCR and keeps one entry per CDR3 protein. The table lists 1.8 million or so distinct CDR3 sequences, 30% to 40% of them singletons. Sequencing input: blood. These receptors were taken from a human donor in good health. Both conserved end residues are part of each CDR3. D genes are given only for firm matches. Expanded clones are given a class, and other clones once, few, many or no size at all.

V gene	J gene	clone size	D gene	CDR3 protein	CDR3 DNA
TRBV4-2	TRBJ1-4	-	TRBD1	CASSQEFFQGVKLFF	TGTGCCAGCAGCCAAGAGTTTTTTCAGGGGGTGAAACTGTTTTTT
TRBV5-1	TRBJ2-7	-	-	CASSRGQPTYEQYF	TGCGCCAGCAGCCGAGGACAGCCGACCTACGAGCAGTACTTC
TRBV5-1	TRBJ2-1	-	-	CASSLAGEVPNEQFF	TGCGCCAGCAGCTTGGCGGGAGAGGTGCCCAATGAGCAGTTCTTC
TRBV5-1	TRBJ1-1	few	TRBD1	CASSDVTGGDTEAFF	TGCGCCAGCAGTGATGTGACAGGGGGGGACACTGAAGCTTTCTTT
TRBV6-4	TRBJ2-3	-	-	CTSSVGRFMSDTQYF	TGTACCAGTTCCGTAGGACGTTTCATGTCAGATACGCAGTATTTT
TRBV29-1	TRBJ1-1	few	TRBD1	CSARDRDFTEAFF	TGCAGCGCCCGGGACAGGGACTTTACTGAAGCTTTCTTT
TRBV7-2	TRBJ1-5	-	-	CASSLGWTTGNQPQHF	TGTGCCAGCAGCTTAGGCTGGACAACCGGCAATCAGCCCCAGCATTTT
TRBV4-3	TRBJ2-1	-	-	CASSQEGGQRYNEQFF	TGCGCCAGCAGCCAAGAAGGGGGGCAAAGGTACAATGAGCAGTTCTTC
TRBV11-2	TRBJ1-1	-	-	CASSPGTAWVRPEAFF	TGTGCCAGCAGCCCGGGGACCGCCTGGGTAAGGCCTGAAGCTTTCTTT
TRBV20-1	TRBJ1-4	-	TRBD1	CSAGDREVEKLFF	TGCAGTGCTGGCGACAGGGAGGTGGAAAAACTGTTTTTT
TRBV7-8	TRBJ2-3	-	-	CASRNLGGSSTDTQYF	TGTGCCAGCAGGAACCTCGGGGGTTCAAGCACAGATACGCAGTATTTT
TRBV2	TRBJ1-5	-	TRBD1	CASLRGAGNQPQHF	TGTGCCAGCCTCAGGGGGGCAGGGAATCAGCCCCAGCATTTT
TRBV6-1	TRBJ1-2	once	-	CASSPGRGVDGYTF	TGTGCCAGCAGTCCAGGGAGGGGTGTAGATGGCTACACCTTC
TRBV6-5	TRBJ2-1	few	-	CASSYSPGDADEQFF	TGTGCCAGCAGTTACTCGCCGGGGGACGCGGATGAGCAGTTCTTC
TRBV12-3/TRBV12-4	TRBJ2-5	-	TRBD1	CASTLDRFSETQYF	TGTGCCAGCACCCTGGACAGGTTTAGTGAGACCCAGTACTTC
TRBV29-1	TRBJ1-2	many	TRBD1	CSVEPRQGPNYGYTF	TGCAGCGTTGAACCTCGACAGGGCCCTAACTATGGCTACACCTTC
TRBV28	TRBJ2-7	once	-	CASSFFFRSGSYEQYF	TGTGCCAGCAGTTTCTTCTTCCGGTCAGGTTCCTACGAGCAGTACTTC
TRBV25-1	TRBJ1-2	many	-	CASSEYRANYGYTF	TGTGCCAGCAGTGAGTACAGGGCTAACTATGGCTACACCTTC
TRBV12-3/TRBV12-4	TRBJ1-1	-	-	CASSLVVGQQNGEAFF	TGTGCCAGCAGTTTAGTAGTAGGGCAGCAAAATGGGGAGGCTTTCTTT
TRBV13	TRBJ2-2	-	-	CASSEGALGRELFF	TGTGCCAGCAGCGAGGGCGCCCTGGGGAGGGAGCTGTTTTTT
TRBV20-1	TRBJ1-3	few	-	CSASDPSGNTIYF	TGCAGTGCTAGCGACCCCTCTGGAAACACCATATATTTT
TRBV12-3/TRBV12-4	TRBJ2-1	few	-	CASSDFSSYNEQFF	TGTGCCAGCAGCGACTTCAGCTCCTACAATGAGCAGTTCTTC
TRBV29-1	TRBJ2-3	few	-	CSAARGASTDTQYF	TGCAGCGCTGCGAGGGGCGCCAGCACAGATACGCAGTATTTT
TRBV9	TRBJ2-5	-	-	CASSVSPTETQYF	TGTGCCAGCAGCGTATCCCCGACAGAGACCCAGTACTTC
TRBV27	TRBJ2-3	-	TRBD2	CASKRLAGDTDTQYF	TGTGCCAGTAAAAGACTAGCGGGGGACACAGATACGCAGTATTTT
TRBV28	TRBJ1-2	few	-	CASAGLGRGGVGYTF	TGTGCCAGCGCAGGTCTCGGCAGGGGAGGCGTCGGCTACACCTTC
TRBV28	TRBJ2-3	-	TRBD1	CASSFYPTGSTDTQYF	TGTGCCAGCAGTTTTTACCCGACAGGGAGCACAGATACGCAGTATTTT
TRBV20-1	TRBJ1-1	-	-	CSASRQTEAFF	TGCAGTGCGAGTAGGCAGACTGAAGCTTTCTTT
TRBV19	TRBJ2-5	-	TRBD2	CATKSSAGAQETQYF	TGTGCCACCAAGTCATCAGCGGGGGCCCAAGAGACCCAGTACTTC
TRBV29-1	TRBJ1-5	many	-	CSVVESSNQPQHF	TGCAGCGTTGTAGAGTCTAGCAATCAGCCCCAGCATTTT
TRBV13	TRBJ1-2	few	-	CASSSPKFYGYTF	TGTGCCAGCAGCTCTCCCAAATTCTATGGCTACACCTTC
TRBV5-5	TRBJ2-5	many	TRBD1	CASSLVGQGAETQYF	TGTGCCAGCAGCTTGGTGGGACAGGGTGCAGAGACCCAGTACTTC
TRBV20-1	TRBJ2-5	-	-	CSARMPRVAQETQYF	TGCAGTGCTAGAATGCCCCGGGTAGCACAAGAGACCCAGTACTTC
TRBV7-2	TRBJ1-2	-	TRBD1	CASSLVGTDLRGYTF	TGTGCCAGCAGCTTAGTGGGGACAGATCTTCGTGGCTACACCTTC
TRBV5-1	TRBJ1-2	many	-	CASSLTGGAYGYTF	TGCGCCAGCAGCTTGACTGGGGGCGCCTATGGCTACACCTTC
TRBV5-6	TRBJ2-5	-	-	CASSFIAVGGPAETQYF	TGTGCCAGCAGCTTTATAGCTGTAGGGGGGCCGGCGGAGACCCAGTACTTC
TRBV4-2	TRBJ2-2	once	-	CASSQAGLGLSGGTGELFF	TGTGCCAGCAGCCAGGCGGGGTTGGGACTCTCCGGGGGCACCGGGGAGCTGTTTTTT